The rows below give T cell receptor beta chains drawn from one sample of a study of blood T cells in healthy people across ages. Each CDR3 protein gets one entry after TCRdb re-called the 5' RACE reads with MiXCR. Of about 1.8 million distinct CDR3 sequences in the sample, roughly 52% were seen once. Material for sequencing was blood. Source of these receptors: a woman in her thirties or forties in good health. Each CDR3 is given with its conserved first and last residue. A D gene is named only where the DNA matches it firmly. Rows may omit the clone size; those that give it use once, few, many or a size class.

14	TRBV6-5	TRBJ2-7	.	TRBD1	TGTGCCAGCAGTATATACAGGGGCTCCTACGAGCAGTACTTC	CASSIYRGSYEQYF
14	TRBV9	TRBJ2-3	few	.	TGTGCCAGTCAAACAGGAGGAGCGACTGATACGCAGTATTTT	CASQTGGATDTQYF
16	TRBV28	TRBJ2-5	few	.	TGTGCCAGCAGTCTCGCGGGGCAGGCGAAACAAGAGACCCAGTACTTC	CASSLAGQAKQETQYF
13	TRBV6-5	TRBJ2-7	few	.	TGTGCCAGCCCGAGACAGAAGGCTCACGAGCAGTACTTC	CASPRQKAHEQYF
17	TRBV6-1	TRBJ1-3	.	.	TGTGCCAGCAAGCGGCAAGATGGCCCAGGGTCTGGAAACACCATATATTTT	CASKRQDGPGSGNTIYF
14	TRBV7-2	TRBJ2-5	few	.	TGTGCCAGCAGCTCTTACAACAGTCAAGAGACCCAGTACTTC	CASSSYNSQETQYF
14	TRBV9	TRBJ2-6	.	.	TGTGCCAGCACCTCCAGCTCTGGGGCCAACGTCCTGACTTTC	CASTSSSGANVLTF
13	TRBV2	TRBJ1-6	.	.	TGTGCCAGCAGCGCAGACCGGATTGCGCCCCTCCACTTT	CASSADRIAPLHF
15	TRBV7-2	TRBJ2-5	few	.	TGTGCCAGCAGCCATTACCCGGGGGGCCGGGAGACCCAGTACTTC	CASSHYPGGRETQYF
16	TRBV7-8	TRBJ2-7	.	TRBD1	TGTGCCAGCAGCTTAGTATTCGGGACAGACCCCTACGAGCAGTACTTC	CASSLVFGTDPYEQYF
14	TRBV3-1	TRBJ2-5	.	TRBD1	TGTGCCAGCAGACGCAGGGGGCGCAGGGAGACCCAGTACTTC	CASRRRGRRETQYF
17	TRBV7-2	TRBJ2-5	few	.	TGTGCCAGCAGCTCTCCCCCTTCCGGGGGATGGGGGGAGACCCAGTACTTC	CASSSPPSGGWGETQYF
14	TRBV29-1	TRBJ2-7	few	TRBD2	TGCAGCGTTGTAGGAGGTGGGGGAGGGGACGAGCAGTACTTC	CSVVGGGGGDEQYF
15	TRBV9	TRBJ2-1	.	.	TGTGCCAGCAGCCTTAACGTCGTCACCTACAATGAGCAGTTCTTC	CASSLNVVTYNEQFF
12	TRBV6-5	TRBJ2-5	many	.	TGTGCCAGCAGTTCCGGAGTGGAGACCCAGTACTTC	CASSSGVETQYF
15	TRBV4-3	TRBJ2-1	.	TRBD1	TGCGCCAGCAGCCCCGGGACAGTGGATTACAATGAGCAGTTCTTC	CASSPGTVDYNEQFF
16	TRBV11-2	TRBJ2-3	.	TRBD2	TGTGCCAGCAGCTTGTTCTGGGGGGGTTCGACAGATACGCAGTATTTT	CASSLFWGGSTDTQYF
12	TRBV29-1	TRBJ2-1	.	.	TGCAGCGTTGTTCCGGGTTCCCATGAGCAGTTCTTC	CSVVPGSHEQFF
13	TRBV28	TRBJ1-6	.	.	TGTGCCAGCAGGGAGTTTTCGAATTCACCCCTCCACTTT	CASREFSNSPLHF
13	TRBV4-3	TRBJ2-5	many	.	TGCGCCAGCAGCCAAGAAAGAAGGGAGACCCAGTACTTC	CASSQERRETQYF
14	TRBV7-9	TRBJ2-1	.	.	TGTGCCAGCAGCTTTGACGGGGGTTACAATGAGCAGTTCTTC	CASSFDGGYNEQFF
13	TRBV21-1	TRBJ2-7	many	.	TGTGCCAGCAGGGGGGGAAGCTCCTACGAGCAGTACTTC	CASRGGSSYEQYF
13	TRBV7-2	TRBJ2-5	.	.	TGTGCCAGCAGCTCCGACAATGGGGAGACCCAGTACTTC	CASSSDNGETQYF
13	TRBV12-3/TRBV12-4	TRBJ2-7	few	.	TGTGCCAGCAGTTTAGTTCTGGGAACCGAGCAGTACTTC	CASSLVLGTEQYF
13	TRBV6-6	TRBJ2-7	.	.	TGTGCCAGCACTGACCAGTCTGAGTACGAGCAGTACTTC	CASTDQSEYEQYF
15	TRBV20-1	TRBJ2-5	.	TRBD1	TGCAGTGCTAGTCTCCAGGGGGCTTTAACAGAGACCCAGTACTTC	CSASLQGALTETQYF
16	TRBV4-2	TRBJ2-3	few	TRBD2	TGTGCCAGCAGCCAAGGTCGGGGGGGAGGCACAGATACGCAGTATTTT	CASSQGRGGGTDTQYF
17	TRBV4-1	TRBJ1-2	few	.	TGCGCCAGCAGCCAAGCGGTCCCCCAGGGGTTAAGGCATGGCTACACCTTC	CASSQAVPQGLRHGYTF
16	TRBV4-3	TRBJ2-3	.	.	TGCGCCAGCAGCCAAGATTGGACGTCTAGGGGAGATACGCAGTATTTT	CASSQDWTSRGDTQYF
15	TRBV20-1	TRBJ2-1	few	.	TGCAGTGCTTCCGACATTCTTAGCTCCTACAATGAGCAGTTCTTC	CSASDILSSYNEQFF
16	TRBV5-5	TRBJ2-3	.	TRBD1	TGTGCCAGCAGCCTGCAGGGGGCGCCTAGCACAGATACGCAGTATTTT	CASSLQGAPSTDTQYF
15	TRBV6-1	TRBJ1-4	.	.	TGTGCCAGCAGTGAAGTTGGGGGGTCAAGGGAAAAACTGTTTTTT	CASSEVGGSREKLFF
14	TRBV7-6	TRBJ2-5	once	TRBD2	TGTGCCAGCAGCTTAGGCGGGGGGGCCGGGACCCAGTACTTC	CASSLGGGAGTQYF
15	TRBV20-1	TRBJ1-4	.	TRBD1	TGCAGTGCTAGAGATCAAGGACAGGGGAACGAAAAACTGTTTTTT	CSARDQGQGNEKLFF
15	TRBV7-2	TRBJ1-2	.	TRBD1	TGTGCCAGCAGCCTCGGGACAGGGAATTTTGCTGGCTACACCTTC	CASSLGTGNFAGYTF
14	TRBV12-3/TRBV12-4	TRBJ2-1	.	.	TGTGCCAGCAGTATCTACGGGGCCTACAATGAGCAGTTCTTC	CASSIYGAYNEQFF